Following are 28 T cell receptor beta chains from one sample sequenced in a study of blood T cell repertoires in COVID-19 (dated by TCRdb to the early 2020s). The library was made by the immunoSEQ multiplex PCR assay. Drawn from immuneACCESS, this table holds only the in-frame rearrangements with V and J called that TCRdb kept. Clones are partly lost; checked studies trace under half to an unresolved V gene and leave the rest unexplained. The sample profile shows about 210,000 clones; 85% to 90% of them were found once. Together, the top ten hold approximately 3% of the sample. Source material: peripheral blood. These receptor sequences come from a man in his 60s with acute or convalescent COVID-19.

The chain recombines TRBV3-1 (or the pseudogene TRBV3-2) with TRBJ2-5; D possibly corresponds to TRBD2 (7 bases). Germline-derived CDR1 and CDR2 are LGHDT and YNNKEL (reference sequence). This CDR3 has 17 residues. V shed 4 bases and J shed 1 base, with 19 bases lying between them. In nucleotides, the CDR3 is TGTGCCAGCAGCCTGGCCCGGGGGGCCCGGACCCAAGAGACCCAGTACTTC. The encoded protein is CASSLARGARTQETQYF.

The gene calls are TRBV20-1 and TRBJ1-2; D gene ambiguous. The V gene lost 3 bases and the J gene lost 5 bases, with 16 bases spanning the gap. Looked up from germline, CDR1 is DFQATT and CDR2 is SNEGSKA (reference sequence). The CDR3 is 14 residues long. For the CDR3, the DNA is TGCAGTGCTAGTGAGAGGGCCGCCAGGTATGGCTACACCTTC. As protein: CSASERAARYGYTF.

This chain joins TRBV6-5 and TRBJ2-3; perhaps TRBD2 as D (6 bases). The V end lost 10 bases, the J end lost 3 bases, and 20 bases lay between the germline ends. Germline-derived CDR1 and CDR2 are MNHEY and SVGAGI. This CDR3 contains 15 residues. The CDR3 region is CATAHLAWETDTQYF. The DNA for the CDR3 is TGTGCCACCGCACACCTAGCGTGGGAAACAGATACGCAGTATTTT.

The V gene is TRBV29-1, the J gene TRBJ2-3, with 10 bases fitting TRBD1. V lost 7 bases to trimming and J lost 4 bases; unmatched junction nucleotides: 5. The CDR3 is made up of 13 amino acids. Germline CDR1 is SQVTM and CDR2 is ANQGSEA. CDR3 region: CSAPTGGSDTQYF. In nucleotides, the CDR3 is TGCAGCGCCCCGACAGGGGGCTCAGATACGCAGTATTTT.

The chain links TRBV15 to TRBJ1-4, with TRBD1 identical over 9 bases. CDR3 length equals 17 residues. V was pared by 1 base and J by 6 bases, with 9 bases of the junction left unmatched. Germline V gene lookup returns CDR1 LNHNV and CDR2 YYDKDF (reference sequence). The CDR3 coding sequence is TGTGCCACCAGCAGAGTAAGACCGGGACAGGGAGATGAAAAACTGTTTTTT. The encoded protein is CATSRVRPGQGDEKLFF.

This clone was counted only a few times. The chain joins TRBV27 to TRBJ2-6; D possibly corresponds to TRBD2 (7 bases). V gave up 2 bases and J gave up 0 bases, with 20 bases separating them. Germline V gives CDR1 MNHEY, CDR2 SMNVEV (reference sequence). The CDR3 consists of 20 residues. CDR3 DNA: TGTGCCAGCAGTTTACTAGCCCTAGGGGGGGCCGACTCTGGGGCCAACGTCCTGACTTTC. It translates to CASSLLALGGADSGANVLTF.

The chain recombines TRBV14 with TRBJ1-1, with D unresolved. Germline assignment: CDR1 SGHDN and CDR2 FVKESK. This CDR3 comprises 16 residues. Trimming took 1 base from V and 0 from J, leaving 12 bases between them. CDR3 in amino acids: CASSQVVGTMNTEAFF. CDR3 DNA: TGTGCCAGCAGCCAAGTAGTCGGTACGATGAACACTGAAGCTTTCTTT.

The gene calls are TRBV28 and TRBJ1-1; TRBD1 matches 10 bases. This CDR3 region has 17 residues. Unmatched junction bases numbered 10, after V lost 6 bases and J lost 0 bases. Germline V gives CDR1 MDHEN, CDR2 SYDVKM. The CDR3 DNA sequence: TGTGCCAGCAGGGGACAGGGGACCTTGTTCATGAACACTGAAGCTTTCTTT. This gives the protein CASRGQGTLFMNTEAFF.

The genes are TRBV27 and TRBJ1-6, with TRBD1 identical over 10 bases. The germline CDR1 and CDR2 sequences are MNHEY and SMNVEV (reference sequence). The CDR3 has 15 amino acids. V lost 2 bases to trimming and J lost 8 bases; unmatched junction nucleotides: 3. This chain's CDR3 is CASSLLGQGHSPLHF. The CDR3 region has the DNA TGTGCCAGCAGTTTACTGGGACAGGGGCATTCACCCCTCCACTTT.

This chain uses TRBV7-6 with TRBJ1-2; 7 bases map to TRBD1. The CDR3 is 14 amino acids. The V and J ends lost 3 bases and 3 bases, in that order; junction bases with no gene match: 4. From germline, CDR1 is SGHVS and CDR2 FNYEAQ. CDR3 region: CASSLGTDYYGYTF. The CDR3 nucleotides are TGTGCCAGCAGCTTGGGGACAGACTACTATGGCTACACCTTC.

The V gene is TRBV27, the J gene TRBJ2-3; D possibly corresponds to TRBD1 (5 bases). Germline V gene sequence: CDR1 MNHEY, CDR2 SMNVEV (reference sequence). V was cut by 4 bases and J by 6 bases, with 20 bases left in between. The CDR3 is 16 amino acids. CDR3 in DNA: TGTGCCAGCAGTTCACCCCTTAGGGGCTCCGGGGATACGCAGTATTTT. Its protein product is CASSSPLRGSGDTQYF.

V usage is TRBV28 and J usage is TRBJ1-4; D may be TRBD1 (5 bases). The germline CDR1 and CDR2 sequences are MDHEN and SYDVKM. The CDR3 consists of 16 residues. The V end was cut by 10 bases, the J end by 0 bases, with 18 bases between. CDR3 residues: CATARGTHATNEKLFF. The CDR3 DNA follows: TGTGCCACCGCCAGAGGGACTCATGCAACTAATGAAAAACTGTTTTTT.

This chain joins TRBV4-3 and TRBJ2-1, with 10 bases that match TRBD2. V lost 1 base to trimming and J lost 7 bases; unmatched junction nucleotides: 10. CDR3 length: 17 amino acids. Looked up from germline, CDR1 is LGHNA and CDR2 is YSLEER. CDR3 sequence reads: CASSQVGAGGFDNEQFF. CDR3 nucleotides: TGCGCCAGCAGCCAAGTCGGAGCGGGGGGGTTCGATAATGAGCAGTTCTTC.

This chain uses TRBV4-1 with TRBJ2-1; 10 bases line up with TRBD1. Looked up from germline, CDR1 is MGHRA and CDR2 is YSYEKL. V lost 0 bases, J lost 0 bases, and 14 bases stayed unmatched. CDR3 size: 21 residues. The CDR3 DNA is TGCGCCAGCAGCCAAGATGATCCGGGACAGGGGTGGGGAAGCTCCTACAATGAGCAGTTCTTC. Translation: CASSQDDPGQGWGSSYNEQFF.

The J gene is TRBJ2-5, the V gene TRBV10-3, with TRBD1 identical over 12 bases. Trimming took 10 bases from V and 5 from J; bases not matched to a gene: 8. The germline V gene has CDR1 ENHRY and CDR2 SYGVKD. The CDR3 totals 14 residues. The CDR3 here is CATSRDRGRETQYF. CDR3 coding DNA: TGTGCCACCAGCCGGGACAGGGGGCGGGAGACCCAGTACTTC.

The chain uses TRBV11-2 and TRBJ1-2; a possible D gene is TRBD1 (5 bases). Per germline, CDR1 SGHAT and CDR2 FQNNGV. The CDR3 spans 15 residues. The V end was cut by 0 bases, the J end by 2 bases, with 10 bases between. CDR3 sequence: CASSLERQGNYGYTF. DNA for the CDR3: TGTGCCAGCAGCTTAGAGCGGCAGGGAAACTATGGCTACACCTTC.

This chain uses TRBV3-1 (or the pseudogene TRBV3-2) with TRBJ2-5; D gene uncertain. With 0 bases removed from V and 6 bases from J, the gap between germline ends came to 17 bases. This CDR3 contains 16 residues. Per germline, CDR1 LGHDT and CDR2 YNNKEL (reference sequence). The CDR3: CASSQDLVRQAKTQYF. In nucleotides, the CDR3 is TGTGCCAGCAGCCAAGATCTTGTTCGACAAGCAAAGACCCAGTACTTC.

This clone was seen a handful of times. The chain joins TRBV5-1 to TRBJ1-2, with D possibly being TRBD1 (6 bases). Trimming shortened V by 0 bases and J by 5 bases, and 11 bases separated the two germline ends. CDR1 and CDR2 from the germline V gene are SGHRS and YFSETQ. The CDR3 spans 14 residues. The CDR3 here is CASSLGQDRYGYTF. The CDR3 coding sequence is TGCGCCAGCAGCTTGGGACAGGATAGGTATGGCTACACCTTC.

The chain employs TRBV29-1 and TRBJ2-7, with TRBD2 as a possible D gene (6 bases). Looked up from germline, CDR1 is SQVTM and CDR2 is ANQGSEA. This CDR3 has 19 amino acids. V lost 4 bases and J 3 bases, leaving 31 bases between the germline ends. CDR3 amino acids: CSVGGLAGTTNLPFYEQYF. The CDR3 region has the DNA TGCAGCGTTGGGGGTCTGGCGGGGACCACTAACCTCCCTTTCTACGAGCAGTACTTC.

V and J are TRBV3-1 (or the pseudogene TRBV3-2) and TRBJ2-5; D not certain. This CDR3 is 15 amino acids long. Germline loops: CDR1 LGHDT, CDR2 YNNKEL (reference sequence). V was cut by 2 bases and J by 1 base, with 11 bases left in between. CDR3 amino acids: CASSQHATLQETQYF. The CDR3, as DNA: TGTGCCAGCAGCCAACACGCTACCCTCCAAGAGACCCAGTACTTC.

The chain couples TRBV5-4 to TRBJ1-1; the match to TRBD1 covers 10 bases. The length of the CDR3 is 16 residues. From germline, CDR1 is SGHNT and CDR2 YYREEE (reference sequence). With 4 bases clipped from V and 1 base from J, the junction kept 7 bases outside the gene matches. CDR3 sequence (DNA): TGTGCCAGCAGCCCCCCGGGACAGGGGCGGAACACTGAAGCTTTCTTT. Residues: CASSPPGQGRNTEAFF. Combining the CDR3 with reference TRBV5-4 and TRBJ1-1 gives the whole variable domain ETGVTQSPTHLIKTRGQQVTLRCSSQSGHNTVSWYQQALGQGPQFIFQYYREEENGRGNFPPRFSGLQFPNYSSELNVNALELDDSALYLCASSPPGQGRNTEAFFGQGTRLTVV.

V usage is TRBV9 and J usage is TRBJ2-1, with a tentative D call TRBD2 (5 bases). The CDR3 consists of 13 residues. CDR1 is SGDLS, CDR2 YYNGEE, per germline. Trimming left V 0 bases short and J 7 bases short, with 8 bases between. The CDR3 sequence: CASSVGGENEQFF. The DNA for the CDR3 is TGTGCCAGCAGCGTAGGGGGAGAGAATGAGCAGTTCTTC.

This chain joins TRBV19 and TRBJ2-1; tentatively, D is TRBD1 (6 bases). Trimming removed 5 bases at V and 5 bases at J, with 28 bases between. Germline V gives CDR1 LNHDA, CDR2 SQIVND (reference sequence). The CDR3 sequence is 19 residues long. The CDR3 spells CASSARGRSGVPRDNEQFF. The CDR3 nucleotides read TGTGCCAGTAGTGCCAGGGGCCGCTCAGGGGTTCCACGGGACAATGAGCAGTTCTTC.

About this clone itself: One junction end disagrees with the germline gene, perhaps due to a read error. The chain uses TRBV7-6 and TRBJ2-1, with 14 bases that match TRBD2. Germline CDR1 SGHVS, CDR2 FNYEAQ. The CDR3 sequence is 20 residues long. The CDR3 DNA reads TGTGCCAGCAGCCAACGCACAGGGACTAGCGGGGGAGGAAGATACAACGAGCAGTTCTTC. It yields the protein CASSQRTGTSGGGRYNEQFF.

CDR3 nucleotides: TGTGCCAGCAGCCCTGGACAGTTATATGGCTACACCTTC. It yields the protein CASSPGQLYGYTF. The rearrangement uses TRBV7-9 and TRBJ1-2, with D perhaps matching TRBD1 (6 bases). Between the trimmed V and J ends, which lost 5 bases and 5 bases, there was a span of 12 bases. The CDR3 has 13 residues. CDR1 and CDR2 from the germline V gene are SEHNR and FQNEAQ (reference sequence).

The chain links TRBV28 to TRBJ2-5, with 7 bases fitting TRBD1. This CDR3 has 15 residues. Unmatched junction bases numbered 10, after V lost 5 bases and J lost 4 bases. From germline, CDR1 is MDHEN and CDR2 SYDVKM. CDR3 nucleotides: TGTGCCAGCAGTCAACAGCAGGGGGTCCGAGAGACCCAGTACTTC. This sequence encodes CASSQQQGVRETQYF.

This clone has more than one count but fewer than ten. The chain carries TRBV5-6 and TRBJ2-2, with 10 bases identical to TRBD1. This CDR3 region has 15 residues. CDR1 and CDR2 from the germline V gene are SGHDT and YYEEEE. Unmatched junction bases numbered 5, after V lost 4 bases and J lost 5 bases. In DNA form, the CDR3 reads TGTGCCAGCAGCCCCCGGGACAGGGGAACCGGGGAGCTGTTTTTT. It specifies CASSPRDRGTGELFF. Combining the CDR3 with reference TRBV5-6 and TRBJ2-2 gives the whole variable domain DAGVTQSPTHLIKTRGQQVTLRCSPKSGHDTVSWYQQALGQGPQFIFQYYEEEERQRGNFPDRFSGHQFPNYSSELNVNALLLGDSALYLCASSPRDRGTGELFFGEGSRLTVL.

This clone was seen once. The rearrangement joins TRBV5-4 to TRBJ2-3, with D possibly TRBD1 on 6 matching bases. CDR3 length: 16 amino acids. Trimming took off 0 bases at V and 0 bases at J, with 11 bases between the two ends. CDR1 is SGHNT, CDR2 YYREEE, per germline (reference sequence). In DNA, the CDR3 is TGTGCCAGCAGCTTGGGTAGAGACAGGAGCACAGATACGCAGTATTTT. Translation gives CASSLGRDRSTDTQYF.